This T cell receptor beta chain is from a study of T cell repertoires in cytomegalovirus infection. Study details: Epitope selection comprised recently identified HLA-C-restricted CMV epitopes and well-studied HLA-B-restricted CMV epitopes.

CDR3 size: 12 residues. Trimming stripped 1 base from V and 7 bases from J, with 7 bases between. In germline, CDR1 is MGHRA, CDR2 YSYEKL. Remarks on this clonotype: What it recognizes is unknown.

MiXCR, applied by TCRdb to the reads, yields one record per CDR3 protein. This table has 650,000 to 900,000 distinct CDR3 sequences, less than 35% appearing once. The receptor's source is a human donor in good health (CMV status not recorded). Some clones in this sample may be carry-over from other donors' samples. The rearrangement links TRBV4-1 to TRBJ1-1; maybe TRBD1 (5 bases). The sequencing here drew on cultured CD8+ T cells from PBMCs, taken from culture after CMV antigen stimulation. CDR3 sequence: CASSQGGDEAFF. The CDR3 DNA follows: TGCGCCAGCAGCCAAGGGGGGGATGAAGCTTTCTTT.